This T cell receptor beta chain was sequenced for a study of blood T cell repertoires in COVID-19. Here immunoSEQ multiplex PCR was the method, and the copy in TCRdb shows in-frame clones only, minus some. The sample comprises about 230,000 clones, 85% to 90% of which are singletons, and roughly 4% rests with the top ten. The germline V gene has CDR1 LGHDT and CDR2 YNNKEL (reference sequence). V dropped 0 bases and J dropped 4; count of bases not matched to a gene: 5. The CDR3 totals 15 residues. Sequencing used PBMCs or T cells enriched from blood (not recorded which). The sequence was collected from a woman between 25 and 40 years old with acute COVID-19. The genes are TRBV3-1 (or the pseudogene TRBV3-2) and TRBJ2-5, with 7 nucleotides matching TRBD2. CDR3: CASSQDDGGTETQYF. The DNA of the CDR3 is TGTGCCAGCAGCCAAGATGACGGGGGGACAGAGACCCAGTACTTC.